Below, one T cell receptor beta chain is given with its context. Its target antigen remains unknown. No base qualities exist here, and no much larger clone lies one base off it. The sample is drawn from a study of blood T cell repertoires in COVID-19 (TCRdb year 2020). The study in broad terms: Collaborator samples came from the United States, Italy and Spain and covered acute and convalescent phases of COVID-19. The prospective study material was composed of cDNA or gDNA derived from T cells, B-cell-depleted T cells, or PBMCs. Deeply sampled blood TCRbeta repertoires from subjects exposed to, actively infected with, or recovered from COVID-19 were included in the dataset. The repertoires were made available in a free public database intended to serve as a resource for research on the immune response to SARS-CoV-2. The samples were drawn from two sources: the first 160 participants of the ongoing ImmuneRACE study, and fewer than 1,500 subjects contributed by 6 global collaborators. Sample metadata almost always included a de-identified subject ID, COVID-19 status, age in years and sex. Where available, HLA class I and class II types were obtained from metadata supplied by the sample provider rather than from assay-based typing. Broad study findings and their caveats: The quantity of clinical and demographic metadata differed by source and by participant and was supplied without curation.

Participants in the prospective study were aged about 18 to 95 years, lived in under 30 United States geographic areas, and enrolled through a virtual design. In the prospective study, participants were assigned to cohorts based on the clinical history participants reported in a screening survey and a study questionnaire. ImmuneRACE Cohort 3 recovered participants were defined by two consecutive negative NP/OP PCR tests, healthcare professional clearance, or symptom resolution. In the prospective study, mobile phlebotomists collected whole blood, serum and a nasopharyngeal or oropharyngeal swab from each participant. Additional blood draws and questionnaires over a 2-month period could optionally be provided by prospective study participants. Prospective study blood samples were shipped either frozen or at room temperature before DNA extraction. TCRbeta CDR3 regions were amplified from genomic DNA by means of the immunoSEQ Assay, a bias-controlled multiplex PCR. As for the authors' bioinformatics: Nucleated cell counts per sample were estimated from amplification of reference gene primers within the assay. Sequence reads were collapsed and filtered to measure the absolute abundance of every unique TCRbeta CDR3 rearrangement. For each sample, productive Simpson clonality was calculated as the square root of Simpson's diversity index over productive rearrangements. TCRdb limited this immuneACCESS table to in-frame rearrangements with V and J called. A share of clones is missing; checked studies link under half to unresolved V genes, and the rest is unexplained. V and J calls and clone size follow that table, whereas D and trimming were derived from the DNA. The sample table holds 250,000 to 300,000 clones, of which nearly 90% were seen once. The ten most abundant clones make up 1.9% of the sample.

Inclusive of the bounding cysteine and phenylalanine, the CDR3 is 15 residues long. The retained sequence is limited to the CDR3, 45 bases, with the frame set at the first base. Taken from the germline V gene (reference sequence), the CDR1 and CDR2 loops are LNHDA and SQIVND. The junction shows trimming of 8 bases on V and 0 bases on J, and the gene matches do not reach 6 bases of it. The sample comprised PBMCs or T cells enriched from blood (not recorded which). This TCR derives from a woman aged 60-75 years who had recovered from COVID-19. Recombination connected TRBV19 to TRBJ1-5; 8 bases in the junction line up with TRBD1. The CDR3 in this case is CASDWTGISNQPQHF. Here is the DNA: TGTGCCAGTGACTGGACAGGGATTAGCAATCAGCCCCAGCATTTT. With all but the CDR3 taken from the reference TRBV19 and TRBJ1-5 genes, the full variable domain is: DGGITQSPKYLFRKEGQNVTLSCEQNLNHDAMYWYRQDPGQGLRLIYYSQIVNDFQKGDIAEGYSVSREKKESFPLTVTSAQKNPTAFYLCASDWTGISNQPQHFGDGTRLSIL.